The present TCR beta chain was sequenced within a study of blood T cell repertoires in COVID-19. Turning to the study itself: Researchers got acute and convalescent COVID-19 samples from the United States, Italy and Spain. Sources were T cells, B-cell-depleted T cells, or PBMCs; the material itself was cDNA or gDNA.

The method was immunoSEQ multiplex PCR; TCRdb's version includes in-frame clones alone and lacks a portion of them. Seen here are more than 95,000 clones, 65% to 90% observed once, and the top ten hold 25% to 30%. There are 14 residues in the CDR3. Germline loops: CDR1 SGHRS, CDR2 YFSETQ. Trimming removed 5 bases from V and 4 bases from J; junction bases left unmatched: 7. The sequenced sample consisted of peripheral blood. The TCR comes from an elderly woman with acute or convalescent COVID-19. The chain employs TRBV5-1 and TRBJ2-7; TRBD1 matches 9 bases. CDR3 bases: TGCGCCAGCAGAACGGGACAGGGTTGGTACGAGCAGTACTTC. This gives the protein CASRTGQGWYEQYF.